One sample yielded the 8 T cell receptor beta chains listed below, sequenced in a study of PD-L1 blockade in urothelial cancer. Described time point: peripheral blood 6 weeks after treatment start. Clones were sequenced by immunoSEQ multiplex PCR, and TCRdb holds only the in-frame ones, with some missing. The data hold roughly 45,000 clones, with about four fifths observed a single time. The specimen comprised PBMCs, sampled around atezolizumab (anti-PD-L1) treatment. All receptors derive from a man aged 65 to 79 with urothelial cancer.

The CDR3 DNA is TGTGCCAGCACTCTAGACAGCCTTTTTATGAACACTGAAGCTTTCTTT. Amino acid sequence: CASTLDSLFMNTEAFF. This chain joins TRBV7-8 and TRBJ1-1, with a tentative D call TRBD1 (5 bases). Looked up from germline, CDR1 is SGHVS and CDR2 is FQNEAQ. With 7 bases removed from V and 0 bases from J, the gap between germline ends came to 18 bases. The CDR3 is 16 residues long. Complete variable domain (other parts from reference TRBV7-8 and TRBJ1-1): GAGVSQSPRYKVAKRGQDVALRCDPISGHVSLFWYQQALGQGPEFLTYFQNEAQLDKSGLPSDRFFAERPEGSVSTLKIQRTQQEDSAVYLCASTLDSLFMNTEAFFGQGTRLTVV.

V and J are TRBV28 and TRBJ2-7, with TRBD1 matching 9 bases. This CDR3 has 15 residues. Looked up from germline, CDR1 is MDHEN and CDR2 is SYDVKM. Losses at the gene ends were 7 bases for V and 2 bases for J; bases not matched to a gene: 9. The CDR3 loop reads CASTPIGQGPYEQYF. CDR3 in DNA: TGTGCCAGCACCCCTATCGGACAGGGGCCCTACGAGCAGTACTTC. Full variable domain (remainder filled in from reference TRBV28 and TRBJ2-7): DVKVTQSSRYLVKRTGEKVFLECVQDMDHENMFWYRQDPGLGLRLIYFSYDVKMKEKGDIPEGYSVSREKKERFSLILESASTNQTSMYLCASTPIGQGPYEQYFGPGTRLTVT.

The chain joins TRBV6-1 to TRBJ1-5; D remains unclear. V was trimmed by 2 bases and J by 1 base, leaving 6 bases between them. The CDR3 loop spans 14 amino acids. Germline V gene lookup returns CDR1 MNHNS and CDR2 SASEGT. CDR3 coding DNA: TGTGCCAGCAGTGAATACACGAGCAATCAGCCCCAGCATTTT. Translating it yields CASSEYTSNQPQHF.

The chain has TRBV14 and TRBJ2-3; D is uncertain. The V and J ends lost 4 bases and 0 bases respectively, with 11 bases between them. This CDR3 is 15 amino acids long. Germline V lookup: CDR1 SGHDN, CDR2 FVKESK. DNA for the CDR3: TGTGCCAGCAGCCTGAGAGACACAAGCACAGATACGCAGTATTTT. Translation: CASSLRDTSTDTQYF.

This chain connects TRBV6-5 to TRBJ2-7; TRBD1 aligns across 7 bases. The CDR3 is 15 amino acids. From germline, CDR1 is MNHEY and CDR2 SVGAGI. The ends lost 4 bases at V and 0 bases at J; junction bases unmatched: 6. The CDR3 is CASSSAGTVSYEQYF. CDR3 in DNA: TGTGCCAGCAGTTCCGCAGGGACAGTCTCCTACGAGCAGTACTTC.

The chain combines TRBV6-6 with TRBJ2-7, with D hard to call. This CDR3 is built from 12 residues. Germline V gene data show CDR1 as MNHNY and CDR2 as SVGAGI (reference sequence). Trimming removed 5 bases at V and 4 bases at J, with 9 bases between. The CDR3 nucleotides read TGTGCCAGCAGTCCGCGGTTGTACGAGCAGTACTTC. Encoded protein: CASSPRLYEQYF.

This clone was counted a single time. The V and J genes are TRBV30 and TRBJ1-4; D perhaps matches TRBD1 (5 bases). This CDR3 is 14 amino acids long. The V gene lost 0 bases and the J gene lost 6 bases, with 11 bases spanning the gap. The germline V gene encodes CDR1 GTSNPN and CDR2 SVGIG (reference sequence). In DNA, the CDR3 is TGTGCCTGGAGTGTCCCGGGGGTGGATGAAAAACTGTTTTTT. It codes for CAWSVPGVDEKLFF.

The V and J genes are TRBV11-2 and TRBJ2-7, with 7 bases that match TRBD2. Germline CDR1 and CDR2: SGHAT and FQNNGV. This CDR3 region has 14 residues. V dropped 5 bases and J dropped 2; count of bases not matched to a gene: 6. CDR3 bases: TGTGCCAGCAGCGTATTTAGCGGGCCCTACGAGCAGTACTTC. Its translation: CASSVFSGPYEQYF.